The clone carrying this T cell receptor delta chain showed up just a few times. This sample was taken from a study of gamma-delta chains in newborns, infants, children. TCRdb fed the reads into CATT to redo clone calling. This repertoire shows around 12,000 delta-chain clones, 3.5% found once; its top ten account for 8.5% to 10%. V shed 4 bases and J shed 8 bases, with 26 bases lying between them. Germline loops: CDR1 TSWWSYY, CDR2 QGS. This CDR3 contains 17 residues. Sample: blood. The rearrangement uses TRDV1 and TRDJ1, with D possibly being TRDD3 (5 bases). The origin of this receptor is a child who was a newborn, infant or young child, either healthy, febrile or measles-vaccinated (not recorded which). The CDR3 region is CALGATLRPWDQGKLIF. Written as DNA, the CDR3 is TGTGCTCTTGGGGCTACTCTACGACCTTGGGATCAAGGGAAACTCATCTTT.